The 27 T cell receptor beta chains presented below share a single source sample, sequenced in a study of immune characterization of retroperitoneal liposarcoma. In TCRdb, the PCR reads were re-called with MiXCR into one record per CDR3 protein. The sample shows some 10,000 distinct CDR3 sequences, 27% of them seen only once. Sequenced sample: tumor tissue. These TCRs come from a female donor with retroperitoneal liposarcoma.

This chain connects TRBV12-3 or TRBV12-4 to TRBJ2-4; no clear D gene. Trimming took 4 bases from V and 13 from J, leaving 14 bases between them. The CDR3 is made up of 12 amino acids. CDR3 coding DNA: TGTGCCAGCAGTTCTCGAAGGGATGAGCAGTACTTC. This sequence encodes CASSSRRDEQYF.

This clonotype came up many times. The chain uses TRBV10-2 and TRBJ2-7, with D tentatively TRBD2 (5 bases). Looked up from germline, CDR1 is WSHSY and CDR2 is SAAADI. V was shortened by 0 bases and J by 3 bases, with 9 bases between the two germline ends. The CDR3 contains 14 residues. The chain's CDR3 is CASSESTNNYEQYF. DNA for the CDR3: TGCGCCAGCAGTGAGTCGACTAACAACTACGAGCAGTACTTC.

The chain is built from TRBV6-1 and TRBJ1-3; tentatively, D is TRBD1 (6 bases). The CDR3 spans 15 residues. Trimming took 6 bases from V and 2 from J, leaving 14 bases between them. Per the germline V gene, CDR1 is MNHNS and CDR2 is SASEGT. CDR3 sequence: CASSLQGRTGNTIYF. CDR3 nucleotides: TGTGCCAGCAGCTTACAGGGCCGGACTGGAAACACCATATATTTT.

This clonotype has a count of ten or more. The genes are TRBV7-8 and TRBJ2-1; TRBD2 agrees at 11 bases. This CDR3 comprises 18 residues. Germline lookup yields CDR1 SGHVS and CDR2 FQNEAQ. V gave up 1 base and J gave up 3 bases; unmatched junction bases: 8. In DNA, the CDR3 is TGTGCCAGCAGCTTAGTCCTAGCGGGGGGTTATATCTACAATGAGCAGTTCTTC. Its translation: CASSLVLAGGYIYNEQFF.

About this clonotype itself: This may arise from a read error, as a much more abundant clone is one base away. The chain uses TRBV6-5 and TRBJ2-1; 8 positions agree with TRBD1. The J call may be incorrect, as the DNA end agrees better with TRBJ2-5. Germline assignment: CDR1 MNHEY and CDR2 SVGAGI. The length of the CDR3 is 15 residues. In DNA, the CDR3 is TGTGCCAGCAGACATAGACAGGGGAGGTACAATGACCAGTACTTC. It yields the protein CASRHRQGRYNDQYF.

In its sample, this clonotype was seen once. The V and J genes are TRBV7-2 and TRBJ1-2; a possible D gene is TRBD1 (5 bases). Trimming removed 4 bases at V and 6 bases at J, with 12 bases between. The CDR3 spans 13 residues. Germline V gene data show CDR1 as SGHTA and CDR2 as FQGNSA. The CDR3: CASSSRGGDGYTF. Written as DNA, the CDR3 is TGTGCCAGCAGCTCCCGTGGAGGGGATGGCTACACCTTC.

J is TRBJ2-7 and V is TRBV4-1; TRBD2 aligns across 11 bases. The CDR3 is 16 amino acids. The trim removed 3 bases at V and 0 bases at J, leaving 4 bases unmatched. Germline V lookup: CDR1 MGHRA, CDR2 YSYEKL. CDR3 sequence reads: CASSHLAGGSSYEQYF. The CDR3 coding sequence is TGCGCCAGCAGCCATTTAGCGGGGGGGAGCTCCTACGAGCAGTACTTC.

This clonotype counts as medium-sized (0.01 to 0.1%). This chain uses TRBV7-6 with TRBJ2-1; D not certain. The J call could be wrong; TRBJ2-7 is a better fit for the DNA end. Germline V gives CDR1 SGHVS, CDR2 FNYEAQ. The CDR3 consists of 16 residues. The CDR3, as DNA: TGTGCCAGCAGCTCACCGACTTTCGACTTTTACAATGAGCAGTACTTC. This sequence encodes CASSSPTFDFYNEQYF.

This chain links TRBV6-1 with TRBJ2-1, with a weak D call TRBD2 (7 bases). This CDR3 has 14 amino acids. Germline V gene lookup returns CDR1 MNHNS and CDR2 SASEGT. The V end was cut by 7 bases, the J end by 2 bases, with 12 bases between. In nucleotides, the CDR3 is TGTGCCAGCATACGAGGGGGGGCCTACAATGAGCAGTTCTTC. Translation: CASIRGGAYNEQFF.

This clonotype is classed as medium-sized. The chain joins TRBV6-1 to TRBJ2-1; TRBD1 aligns across 10 bases. Gene TRBJ2-7 matches the end of the DNA better, so the J call may be wrong. The CDR3 contains 16 residues. Germline CDR1 and CDR2: MNHNS and SASEGT. Written as DNA, the CDR3 is TGTGCCAGCAGTGACGACCCGGGACAGGGGTCCAACGAGCAGTACTTC. Protein: CASSDDPGQGSNEQYF.

A remark on this clonotype: The DNA is left out, because the CDR3 cannot be placed on it with certainty; the CDR3 is given as TCRdb lists it. V is TRBV6-1 and J is TRBJ2-1. Germline-derived CDR1 and CDR2 are MNHNS and SASEGT. Ends included, the CDR3 has 24 residues. CDR3 region: CASTNQTSMYLCASSKRSRIEQFF.

The CDR3 loop is CASSESKGYEQFF. The CDR3 nucleotides are TGTGCCAGCAGTGAATCGAAAGGCTATGAGCAGTTCTTC. The chain is built from TRBV25-1 and TRBJ2-1, with D hard to call. Germline V gene sequence: CDR1 MGHDK, CDR2 SYGVNS. V lost 1 base, J lost 8 bases, and 9 bases lay in between. This CDR3 is built from 13 residues. Full variable domain (outside the CDR3, taken from reference TRBV25-1 and TRBJ2-1): EADIYQTPRYLVIGTGKKITLECSQTMGHDKMYWYQQDPGMELHLIHYSYGVNSTEKGDLSSESTVSRIRTEHFPLTLESARPSHTSQYLCASSESKGYEQFFGPGTRLTVL.

Only a few counts were recorded for this clonotype. CDR3 in amino acids: CASSEAGGLAGGNEQFF. The CDR3, as DNA: TGTGCCAGCAGTGAAGCTGGCGGGCTAGCGGGAGGCAATGAGCAGTTCTTC. The chain couples TRBV6-1 to TRBJ2-1; 11 bases fit TRBD2. This CDR3 comprises 17 residues. Trimming removed 0 bases from V and 6 bases from J; junction bases left unmatched: 7. Germline assignment: CDR1 MNHNS and CDR2 SASEGT.

The CDR3 spells CASSFRAGTGYEQYF. The CDR3 DNA reads TGTGCCAGCAGCTTCAGGGCCGGGACGGGCTACGAGCAGTACTTC. The chain is built from TRBV7-2 and TRBJ2-1; D is tentatively TRBD1 or TRBD2 (5 bases each). The DNA end is more similar to TRBJ2-7, so the J call may be wrong. The germline gives CDR1 SGHTA, CDR2 FQGNSA. The CDR3 sequence is 15 residues long.

Comment on this clonotype: At one boundary the junction diverges from the germline segment, which might be a read error. This rearrangement joins TRBV7-6 to TRBJ2-1; maybe TRBD1 (6 bases). Germline CDR1 SGHVS, CDR2 FNYEAQ. The CDR3 extends over 13 amino acids. DNA of the CDR3: TGTGCTAGCAGCTTATCAGGGGATTACGAGCAGTTCTTC. This codes for CASSLSGDYEQFF.

By frequency in the sample, this clonotype is medium-sized. V gene TRBV12-3 or TRBV12-4 combines with J gene TRBJ2-5, with a tentative D call TRBD1 (6 bases). Trimming pared 7 bases from V and 0 bases from J, leaving 12 bases between. The length of the CDR3 is 14 residues. Here the CDR3 DNA reads TGTGCCAGCATAGGGGGACCAAACCAAGAGACCCAGTACTTC. Translating it yields CASIGGPNQETQYF.

The chain is built from TRBV6-1 and TRBJ2-5, with a possible D match to TRBD1 (5 bases). The J call may be mistaken, given a closer DNA end match to TRBJ2-7. CDR3 length equals 13 residues. Looked up from germline, CDR1 is MNHNS and CDR2 is SASEGT. CDR3 nucleotide sequence: TGTGCCAGCATTGGGGCGAACACCTACGAGCAGTACTTC. Translation: CASIGANTYEQYF.

The rearrangement links TRBV6-6 to TRBJ2-1; TRBD2 agrees at 7 bases. The germline V gene encodes CDR1 MNHNY and CDR2 SVGAGI (reference sequence). V lost 4 bases and J lost 7; bases outside the gene matches: 7. The CDR3 runs 14 residues. The CDR3 loop is CASSSDGEGNEQFF. The DNA of the CDR3 is TGTGCCAGCAGTTCCGACGGGGAGGGGAATGAGCAGTTCTTC.

In this sample, this clonotype is medium-sized. The V call is TRBV6-1, the J call TRBJ2-1, with TRBD2 matching over 7 bases. The DNA end is a closer match to TRBJ2-7, so the J assignment may be wrong. Germline V gene lookup returns CDR1 MNHNS and CDR2 SASEGT. CDR3 size: 12 residues. CDR3 DNA sequence: TGTGCCAGCAGTAGTAGCGGGTACGAGCAGTACTTC. Encoded protein: CASSSSGYEQYF.

About this clonotype: This may be a read error: a much more frequent sequence differs by one nucleotide. The chain recombines TRBV11-2 with TRBJ2-7, with D perhaps matching TRBD1 or TRBD2 (5 bases each). Trimming removed 4 bases at V and 2 bases at J, with 15 bases between. CDR1 is SGHAT and CDR2 is FQNNGV in the germline V gene. The CDR3 spans 15 residues. The CDR3, as DNA: TGTGCCAGCAGCTCAGCTTTTGGGGGAACCTACGAGCAGTACTTC. It specifies CASSSAFGGTYEQYF. The full variable domain, with the rest looked up from reference TRBV11-2 and TRBJ2-7, is EAGVAQSPRYKIIEKRQSVAFWCNPISGHATLYWYQQILGQGPKLLIQFQNNGVVDDSQLPKDRFSAERLKGVDSTLKIQPAKLEDSAVYLCASSSAFGGTYEQYFGPGTRLTVT.

Comments on this clonotype: Relative to the germline gene, one junction end is altered; a read error may explain this. The rearrangement joins TRBV7-6 to TRBJ2-7; 7 nucleotides line up with TRBD2. The CDR3 consists of 18 residues. Germline CDR1 is SGHVS and CDR2 is FNYEAQ. CDR3 coding DNA: TGTGCTAGCAGCTTAGCCCCGTGGCGGGAGTTTTCCTACAATGAGCAGTACTTC. It encodes CASSLAPWREFSYNEQYF.

This clonotype was seen ten or more times. The rearrangement links TRBV7-8 to TRBJ2-1; D might be TRBD1 (6 bases). The CDR3 length is 16 residues. Trimming took 5 bases from V and 13 from J, leaving 27 bases between them. The germline V gene has CDR1 SGHVS and CDR2 FQNEAQ. CDR3 bases: TGTGCCAGCAGCCTCGGGCGAAACAGGGCAACAGAGACCCAGTTCTTC. Translating it yields CASSLGRNRATETQFF.

The chain combines TRBV7-2 with TRBJ2-1, with D possibly TRBD1 on 5 matching bases. TRBJ2-7 matches the DNA end more closely, so the J call is doubtful. Germline lookup yields CDR1 SGHTA and CDR2 FQGNSA. The CDR3 is 16 amino acids. CDR3 residues: CASSPSTGLTYNEQYF. The CDR3 DNA reads as TGTGCCAGCAGCCCATCTACAGGTTTAACATACAATGAGCAGTACTTC.

This clonotype was recorded many times. The chain couples TRBV11-3 to TRBJ2-3; D may be TRBD1 (6 bases). This CDR3 has 15 amino acids. Germline-derived CDR1 and CDR2 are SGHNT and YENEEA. V gave up 8 bases and J gave up 3 bases, with 18 bases separating them. The CDR3 spells CASSAARGTTDTQYF. DNA of the CDR3: TGTGCCAGCTCCGCGGCCAGGGGAACAACAGATACGCAGTATTTT.

In this sample, this clonotype is medium-sized. The chain combines TRBV7-8 with TRBJ2-1; D gene uncertain. The CDR3 loop spans 14 amino acids. V gave up 1 base and J gave up 10 bases, with 14 bases separating them. CDR1 and CDR2 from the germline V gene are SGHVS and FQNEAQ. In nucleotides, the CDR3 is TGTGCCAGCAGCTTAGGGGCAGGTATCCACGAGCAGTTCTTC. This sequence encodes CASSLGAGIHEQFF.

By share, this clonotype ranks as medium-sized. This sequence joins TRBV7-2 and TRBJ2-1; 9 nucleotides agree with TRBD1. V was pared by 5 bases and J by 13 bases, with 18 bases of the junction left unmatched. CDR3 length equals 16 residues. Germline-derived CDR1 and CDR2 are SGHTA and FQGNSA. Here the CDR3 DNA reads TGTGCCAGCAGCCGGACAGGGGTCCCCCAACAAGAGACCCAGTTCTTC. Protein product: CASSRTGVPQQETQFF.

About this clonotype itself: One end of the junction is discordant with germline, which a read error may explain. V is TRBV6-5 and J is TRBJ2-4, with TRBD2 matching over 8 bases. Germline CDR1 MNHEY, CDR2 SVGAGI. The CDR3 sequence is 14 residues long. The CDR3 sequence: CASRLGGGGQRPDF. The CDR3 DNA is TGTGCCAGCAGGCTCGGGGGGGGGGGCCAACGTCCTGACTTC.